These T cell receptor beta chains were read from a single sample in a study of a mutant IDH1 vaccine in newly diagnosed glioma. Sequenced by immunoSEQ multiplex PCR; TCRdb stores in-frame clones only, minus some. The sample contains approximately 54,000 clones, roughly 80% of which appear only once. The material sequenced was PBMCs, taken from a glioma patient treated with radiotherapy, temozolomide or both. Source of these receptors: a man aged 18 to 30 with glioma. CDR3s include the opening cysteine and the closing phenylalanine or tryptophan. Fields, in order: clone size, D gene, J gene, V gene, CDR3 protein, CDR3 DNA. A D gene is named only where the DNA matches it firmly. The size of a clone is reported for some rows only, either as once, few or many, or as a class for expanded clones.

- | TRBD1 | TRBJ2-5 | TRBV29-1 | CSVEARGTGRETQYF | TGCAGCGTTGAAGCCCGCGGGACAGGTCGGGAGACCCAGTACTTC
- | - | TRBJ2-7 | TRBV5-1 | CASSLDRSYEQYF | TGCGCCAGCAGCTTGGACCGCTCCTACGAGCAGTACTTC
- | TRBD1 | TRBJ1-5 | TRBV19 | CASDQGALNQPQHF | TGTGCCAGTGATCAGGGGGCGTTAAATCAGCCCCAGCATTTT
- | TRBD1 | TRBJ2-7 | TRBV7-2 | CASSPGQGRYEQYF | TGTGCCAGCAGCCCCGGACAGGGAAGGTACGAGCAGTACTTC
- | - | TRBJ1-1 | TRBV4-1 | CASSQGGAGNTEAFF | TGCGCCAGCAGCCAAGGGGGGGCAGGGAACACTGAAGCTTTCTTT
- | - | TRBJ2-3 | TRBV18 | CASSPYEIGDTQYF | TGTGCCAGCTCACCATACGAAATTGGAGATACGCAGTATTTT
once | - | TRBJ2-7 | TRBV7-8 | CASSFKAGHSYEQYF | TGTGCCAGCAGCTTTAAGGCGGGGCACTCCTACGAGCAGTACTTC
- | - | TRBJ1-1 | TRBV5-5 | CASSPGPAWVNAEAFF | TGTGCCAGCAGCCCGGGCCCGGCTTGGGTTAACGCTGAAGCTTTCTTT
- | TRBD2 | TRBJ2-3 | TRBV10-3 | CAIRDGGRSDTQYF | TGTGCCATCAGAGATGGCGGGAGGTCAGATACGCAGTATTTT
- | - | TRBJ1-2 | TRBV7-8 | CASSRIQQKVYGYTF | TGTGCCAGCAGCCGGATCCAACAGAAGGTCTATGGCTACACCTTC
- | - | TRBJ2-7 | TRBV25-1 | CASSEVGGSYEQYF | TGTGCCAGCAGTGAAGTAGGGGGCTCCTACGAGCAGTACTTC
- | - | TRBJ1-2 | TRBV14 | CASSPGLFYGYTF | TGTGCCAGCAGCCCCGGACTCTTCTATGGCTACACCTTC
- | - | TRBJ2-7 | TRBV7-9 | CASSPRDISYEQYF | TGTGCCAGCAGCCCCCGGGACATCTCCTACGAGCAGTACTTC
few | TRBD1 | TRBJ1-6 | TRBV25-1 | CASTKRGQGDSPLHF | TGTGCCAGCACTAAAAGGGGACAGGGTGATTCACCCCTCCACTTT
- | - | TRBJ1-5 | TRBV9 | CASSASPQEPQHF | TGTGCCAGCAGCGCGTCCCCACAGGAGCCCCAGCATTTT
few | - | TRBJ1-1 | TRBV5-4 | CASSSIQAMNTEAFF | TGTGCCAGCAGCTCCATACAGGCAATGAACACTGAAGCTTTCTTT
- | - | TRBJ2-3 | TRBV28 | CASSLRGQDTDTQYF | TGTGCCAGCAGTTTACGGGGACAAGACACAGATACGCAGTATTTT
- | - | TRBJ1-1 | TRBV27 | CASSFSGGNTEAFF | TGTGCCAGCAGTTTCTCGGGCGGGAACACTGAAGCTTTCTTT
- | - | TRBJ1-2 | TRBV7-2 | CASSYDRIMYGYTF | TGTGCCAGCAGCTACGACAGGATTATGTATGGCTACACCTTC
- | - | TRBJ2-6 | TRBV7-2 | CASSLRRGANVLTF | TGTGCCAGCAGCTTACGTCGAGGGGCCAACGTCCTGACTTTC
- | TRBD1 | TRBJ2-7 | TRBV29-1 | CSVGQGSSYEQYF | TGCAGCGTCGGACAGGGGAGCTCCTACGAGCAGTACTTC
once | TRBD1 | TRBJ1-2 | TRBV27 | CASRGDRGANYGYTF | TGTGCCAGCAGAGGAGACAGGGGGGCTAACTATGGCTACACCTTC
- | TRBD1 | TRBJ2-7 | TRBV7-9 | CASSHHPGGAYQYF | TGTGCCAGCAGCCACCACCCAGGGGGCGCATATCAGTACTTC
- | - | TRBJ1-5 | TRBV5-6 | CASSFKGRSNQPQHF | TGTGCCAGCAGCTTCAAAGGTAGGAGCAATCAGCCCCAGCATTTT